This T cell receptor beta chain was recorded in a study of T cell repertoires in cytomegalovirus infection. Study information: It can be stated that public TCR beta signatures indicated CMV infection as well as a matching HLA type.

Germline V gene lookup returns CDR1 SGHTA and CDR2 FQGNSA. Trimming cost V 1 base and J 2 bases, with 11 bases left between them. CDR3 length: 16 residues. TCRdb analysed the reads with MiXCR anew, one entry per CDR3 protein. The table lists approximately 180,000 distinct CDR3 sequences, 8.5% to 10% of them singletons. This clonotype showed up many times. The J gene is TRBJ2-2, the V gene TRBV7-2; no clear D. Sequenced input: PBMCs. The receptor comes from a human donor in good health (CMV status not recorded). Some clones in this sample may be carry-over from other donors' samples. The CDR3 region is CASSLGQRLNTGELFF. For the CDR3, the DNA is TGTGCCAGCAGCTTAGGTCAGAGACTCAACACCGGGGAGCTGTTTTTT.